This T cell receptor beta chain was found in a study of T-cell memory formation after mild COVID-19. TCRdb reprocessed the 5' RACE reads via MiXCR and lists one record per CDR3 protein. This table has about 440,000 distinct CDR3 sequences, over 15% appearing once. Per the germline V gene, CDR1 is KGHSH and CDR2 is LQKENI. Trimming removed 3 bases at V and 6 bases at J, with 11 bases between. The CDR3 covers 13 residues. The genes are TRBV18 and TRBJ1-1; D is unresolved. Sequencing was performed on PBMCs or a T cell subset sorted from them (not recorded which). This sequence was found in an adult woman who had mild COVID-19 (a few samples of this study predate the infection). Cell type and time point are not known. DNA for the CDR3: TGTGCCAGCTCACCGACGAGTAGCCCTGAAGCTTTCTTT. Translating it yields CASSPTSSPEAFF.